This TCR beta chain emerged from a study of blood T cell repertoires in COVID-19. After removal of 5 bases from V and 1 base from J, the junction contained 6 bases not matched to a gene. The CDR3 consists of 15 residues. Germline V lookup: CDR1 KGHDR, CDR2 SFDVKD. Profiling relied on immunoSEQ multiplex PCR, and the TCRdb table lists in-frame clones only, not all of them. Here the sample spans roughly 39,000 clones, around nine tenths being singletons. Sequences were obtained from peripheral blood. The chain employs TRBV24-1 and TRBJ1-1, with TRBD1 matching over 7 bases. This receptor was taken from a woman aged 70-85 years with acute or convalescent COVID-19. The CDR3 region is CATSVTGAPNTEAFF. The CDR3 coding sequence is TGTGCCACCAGTGTCACAGGGGCACCGAACACTGAAGCTTTCTTT.